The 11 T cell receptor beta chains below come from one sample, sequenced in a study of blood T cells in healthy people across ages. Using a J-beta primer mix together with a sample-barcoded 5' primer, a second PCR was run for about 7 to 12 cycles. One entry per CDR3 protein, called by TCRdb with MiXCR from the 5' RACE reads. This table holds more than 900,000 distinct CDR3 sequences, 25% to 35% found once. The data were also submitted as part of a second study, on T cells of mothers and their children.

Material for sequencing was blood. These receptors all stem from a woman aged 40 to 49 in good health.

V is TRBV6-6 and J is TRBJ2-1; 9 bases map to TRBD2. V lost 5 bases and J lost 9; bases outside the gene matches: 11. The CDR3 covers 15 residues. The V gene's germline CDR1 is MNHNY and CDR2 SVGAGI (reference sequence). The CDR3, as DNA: TGTGCCAGCAGTCAAGGGGCGGCGGGGGGGGTTGAGCAGTTCTTC. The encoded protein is CASSQGAAGGVEQFF.

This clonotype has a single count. The CDR3 DNA follows: TGTGCCAGCCGCGAATATTCGGGGGCCGCGAGGCCCCAGCATTTT. Translation: CASREYSGAARPQHF. The rearrangement uses TRBV6-1 and TRBJ1-5; a weak D match, TRBD1 (6 bases). V was trimmed by 8 bases and J by 9 bases, leaving 23 bases between them. CDR3 size: 15 residues. The V gene's germline CDR1 is MNHNS and CDR2 SASEGT.

As DNA, the CDR3 is TGTGCCAGCAGCTCGGGACTTTCCTACGGCAATGAGCAGTTCTTC. Encoded protein: CASSSGLSYGNEQFF. The V and J genes are TRBV12-3 or TRBV12-4 and TRBJ2-1, with D possibly TRBD2 on 6 matching bases. The ends were cut back, 6 bases at V and 6 bases at J, with 18 bases in the middle. This CDR3 contains 15 residues.

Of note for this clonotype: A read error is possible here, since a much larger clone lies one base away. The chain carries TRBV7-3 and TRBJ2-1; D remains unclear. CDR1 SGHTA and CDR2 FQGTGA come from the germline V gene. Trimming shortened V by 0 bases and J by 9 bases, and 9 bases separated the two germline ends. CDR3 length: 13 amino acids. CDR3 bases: TGTGCCAGCAGCTTAACGAGGTCGTCTGAGCAGTTCTTC. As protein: CASSLTRSSEQFF.

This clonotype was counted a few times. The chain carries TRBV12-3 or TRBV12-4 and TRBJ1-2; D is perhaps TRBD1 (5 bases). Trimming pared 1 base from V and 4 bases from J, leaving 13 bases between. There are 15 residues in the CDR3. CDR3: CASSLGTGDPYGYTF. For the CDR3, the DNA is TGTGCCAGCAGTTTAGGTACGGGGGATCCCTATGGCTACACCTTC.

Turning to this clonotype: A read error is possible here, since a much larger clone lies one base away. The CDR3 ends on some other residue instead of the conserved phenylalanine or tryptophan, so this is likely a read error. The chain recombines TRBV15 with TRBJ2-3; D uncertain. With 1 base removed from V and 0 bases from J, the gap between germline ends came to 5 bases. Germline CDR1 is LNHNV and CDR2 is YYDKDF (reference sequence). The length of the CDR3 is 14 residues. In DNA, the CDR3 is TGTGCCACCAGCAGAGTTAAAAGCACAGATACGCAGTATGTT. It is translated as CATSRVKSTDTQYV.

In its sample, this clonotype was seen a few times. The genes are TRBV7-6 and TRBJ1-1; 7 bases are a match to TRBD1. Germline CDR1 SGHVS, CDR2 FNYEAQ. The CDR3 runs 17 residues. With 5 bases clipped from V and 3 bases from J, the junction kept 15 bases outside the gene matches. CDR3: CASSPRQGGALDTEAFF. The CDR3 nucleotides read TGTGCCAGCAGCCCTCGACAGGGTGGTGCGTTGGACACTGAAGCTTTCTTT.

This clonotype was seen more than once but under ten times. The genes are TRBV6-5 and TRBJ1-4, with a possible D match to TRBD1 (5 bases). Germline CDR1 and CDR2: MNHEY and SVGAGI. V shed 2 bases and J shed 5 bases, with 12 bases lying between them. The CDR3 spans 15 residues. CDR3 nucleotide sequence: TGTGCCAGCAGTTACAGGTTCCGGACAAATGAAAAACTGTTTTTT. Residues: CASSYRFRTNEKLFF.

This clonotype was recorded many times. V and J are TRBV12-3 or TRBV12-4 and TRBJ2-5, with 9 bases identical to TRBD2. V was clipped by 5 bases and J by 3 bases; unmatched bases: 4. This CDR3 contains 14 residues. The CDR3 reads CASSIRLAEETQYF. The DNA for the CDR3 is TGTGCCAGCAGTATCCGACTAGCGGAAGAGACCCAGTACTTC.

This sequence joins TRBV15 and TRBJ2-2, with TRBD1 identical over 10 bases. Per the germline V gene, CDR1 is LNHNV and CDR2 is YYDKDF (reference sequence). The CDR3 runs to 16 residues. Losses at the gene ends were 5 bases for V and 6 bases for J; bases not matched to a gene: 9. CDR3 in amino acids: CATSVRQGAYSGELFF. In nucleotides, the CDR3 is TGTGCCACCAGCGTCCGACAGGGGGCCTATTCCGGGGAGCTGTTTTTT.

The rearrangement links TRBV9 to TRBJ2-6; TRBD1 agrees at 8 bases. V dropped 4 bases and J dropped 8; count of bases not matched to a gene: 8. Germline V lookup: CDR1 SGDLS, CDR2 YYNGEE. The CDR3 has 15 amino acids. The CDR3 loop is CASSPRQGRPNVLTF. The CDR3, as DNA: TGTGCCAGCAGCCCCCGACAGGGGAGGCCCAACGTCCTGACTTTC.